One and the same sample provided the 27 T cell receptor beta chains below, sequenced in a study of OX40 agonist ivuxolimab in advanced cancers. TCRdb's table, derived via immunoSEQ multiplex PCR, lists solely in-frame clones and lacks some. The sample carries some 77,000 clones, approximately 86% recorded once. The sequencing used CD4+ or CD8+ T cells sorted from blood, collected in a trial of the OX40 agonist ivuxolimab. The receptors were sampled from an adult with an advanced solid tumor such as melanoma, head and neck, liver or kidney cancer.

The gene calls are TRBV7-3 and TRBJ2-1; 8 positions agree with TRBD1. CDR1 is SGHTA and CDR2 is FQGTGA in the germline V gene. The CDR3 runs 15 residues. V lost 4 bases to trimming and J lost 3 bases; unmatched junction nucleotides: 5. The CDR3 protein is CASSSDRALYNEQFF. DNA for the CDR3: TGTGCCAGCAGCTCGGACAGGGCCCTCTACAATGAGCAGTTCTTC. Using reference TRBV7-3 and TRBJ2-1 for the parts outside the CDR3, the full variable domain is GAGVSQTPSNKVTEKGKYVELRCDPISGHTALYWYRQSLGQGPEFLIYFQGTGAADDSGLPNDRFFAVRPEGSVSTLKIQRTERGDSAVYLCASSSDRALYNEQFFGPGTRLTVL.

This chain connects TRBV2 to TRBJ2-7; D is uncertain. In germline, CDR1 is SNHLY, CDR2 FYNNEI. The CDR3 covers 14 residues. V dropped 3 bases and J dropped 5 bases, with 14 bases sitting between them. CDR3 protein: CASSDEPGVHEQYF. CDR3 nucleotide sequence: TGTGCCAGCAGTGATGAACCGGGCGTCCACGAGCAGTACTTC.

This clone was observed once. The genes are TRBV5-6 and TRBJ2-5; D possibly matches TRBD1 or TRBD2 (7 bases each). The CDR3 covers 14 residues. Germline values: CDR1 SGHDT, CDR2 YYEEEE. V lost 4 bases and J 5 bases, leaving 15 bases between the germline ends. The CDR3 DNA sequence: TGTGCCAGCAGCAGCGGGACAGCGGGGGAGACCCAGTACTTC. Translating it yields CASSSGTAGETQYF.

The chain has TRBV15 and TRBJ2-1, with D perhaps matching TRBD2 (5 bases). The V and J ends lost 1 base and 1 base respectively, with 8 bases between them. The CDR3 is 15 residues long. The germline CDR1 and CDR2 sequences are LNHNV and YYDKDF (reference sequence). In nucleotides, the CDR3 is TGTGCCACCAGCAGAGTAGAGGGTTCCTACAATGAGCAGTTCTTC. Translating it yields CATSRVEGSYNEQFF. Drawing the rest from reference TRBV15 and TRBJ2-1, the complete variable domain is DAMVIQNPRYQVTQFGKPVTLSCSQTLNHNVMYWYQQKSSQAPKLLFHYYDKDFNNEADTPDNFQSRRPNTSFCFLDIRSPGLGDTAMYLCATSRVEGSYNEQFFGPGTRLTVL.

The chain links TRBV19 to TRBJ1-1; D uncertain. This CDR3 has 12 residues. Trimming left V 4 bases short and J 4 bases short, with 7 bases between. CDR1 LNHDA and CDR2 SQIVND come from the germline V gene (reference sequence). CDR3 protein: CASSTGSTEAFF. In DNA form, the CDR3 reads TGTGCCAGTAGTACGGGGAGCACTGAAGCTTTCTTT.

The rearrangement links TRBV2 to TRBJ1-3; perhaps TRBD1 as D (6 bases). V was pared by 3 bases and J by 16 bases, with 19 bases between. There are 13 residues in the CDR3. Per germline, CDR1 SNHLY and CDR2 FYNNEI. Here the CDR3 reads CASSEERGGGVYF. The CDR3 coding sequence is TGTGCCAGCAGTGAGGAGAGGGGGGGCGGTGTGTATTTT.

The rearrangement joins TRBV2 to TRBJ2-1; D assignment may be TRBD1 or TRBD2 (5 bases each). Germline CDR1 and CDR2: SNHLY and FYNNEI. V lost 2 bases and J lost 10, with 15 bases in between. The CDR3 extends over 14 amino acids. CDR3 loop: CASSESRESWEQFF. CDR3 DNA sequence: TGTGCCAGCAGTGAAAGCAGGGAGAGTTGGGAGCAGTTCTTC.

The chain employs TRBV5-1 and TRBJ2-7; tentative D call: TRBD1 (5 bases). V was shortened by 4 bases and J by 2 bases, with 7 bases between the two germline ends. The CDR3 runs 12 residues. The V gene's germline CDR1 is SGHRS and CDR2 YFSETQ. The CDR3 reads CASSGAAYEQYF. CDR3 bases: TGCGCCAGCAGCGGGGCGGCCTACGAGCAGTACTTC.

This rearrangement joins TRBV7-9 to TRBJ2-1, with 10 bases aligning to TRBD1. The CDR3 has 14 residues. In germline, CDR1 is SEHNR, CDR2 FQNEAQ (reference sequence). Losses at the gene ends were 5 bases for V and 6 bases for J; bases not matched to a gene: 4. The CDR3 region is CASSQGDRGNEQFF. The CDR3 DNA reads TGTGCCAGCAGCCAGGGGGACAGGGGCAATGAGCAGTTCTTC. Variable domain in full (rest from reference TRBV7-9 and TRBJ2-1): DTGVSQNPRHKITKRGQNVTFRCDPISEHNRLYWYRQTLGQGPEFLTYFQNEAQLEKSRLLSDRFSAERPKGSFSTLEIQRTEQGDSAMYLCASSQGDRGNEQFFGPGTRLTVL.

This clone was counted once. This chain joins TRBV19 and TRBJ2-3, with TRBD2 identical over 11 bases. The V and J ends lost 5 bases and 0 bases, in that order; junction bases with no gene match: 7. Germline loops: CDR1 LNHDA, CDR2 SQIVND (reference sequence). There are 17 residues in the CDR3. The CDR3 nucleotides are TGTGCCAGTAGTGGCCCCCGGACTAGCGGGAGCACAGATACGCAGTATTTT. This translates into CASSGPRTSGSTDTQYF.

This clone occurred a few times. J is TRBJ1-6 and V is TRBV11-3, with no clear D. Between the trimmed V and J ends, which lost 1 base and 13 bases, there was a span of 8 bases. CDR1 and CDR2 (germline): SGHNT, YENEEA. The CDR3 length is 12 residues. The CDR3, as DNA: TGTGCCAGCAGCTTAGCCTCAGGTCCCCTCCACTTT. Encoded protein: CASSLASGPLHF.

The genes are TRBV11-3 and TRBJ2-3; 8 bases fit TRBD2. CDR1 is SGHNT, CDR2 YENEEA, per germline. V dropped 4 bases and J dropped 9; count of bases not matched to a gene: 6. The CDR3 loop spans 13 amino acids. The CDR3, as DNA: TGTGCCAGCAGCTCATCGCCGGGAGGGACGCAGTATTTT. Translation gives CASSSSPGGTQYF.

The CDR3 loop is CASSQGGPQYF. The CDR3 DNA reads as TGTGCCAGCAGCCAAGGGGGTCCCCAGTATTTT. The chain links TRBV27 to TRBJ2-3; perhaps TRBD1 as D (6 bases). The CDR3 is 11 amino acids. Trimming took off 6 bases at V and 12 bases at J, with 13 bases between the two ends. CDR1 is MNHEY, CDR2 SMNVEV, per germline (reference sequence).

The chain couples TRBV19 to TRBJ1-4; 8 nucleotides agree with TRBD1. After removal of 5 bases from V and 6 bases from J, the junction contained 11 bases not matched to a gene. CDR3 length: 16 residues. CDR1 and CDR2 from the germline V gene are LNHDA and SQIVND (reference sequence). The CDR3 DNA reads as TGTGCCAGTAGTTCTGACAGGGGAATGAAGCATGAAAAACTGTTTTTT. Amino acid sequence: CASSSDRGMKHEKLFF.

The chain employs TRBV2 and TRBJ1-3; no definite D call. The V gene lost 5 bases and the J gene lost 0 bases, with 8 bases spanning the gap. This CDR3 contains 14 residues. Germline values: CDR1 SNHLY, CDR2 FYNNEI. CDR3 DNA sequence: TGTGCCAGCAGTCCTGGCTCCTCTGGAAACACCATATATTTT. It encodes CASSPGSSGNTIYF.

The chain recombines TRBV29-1 with TRBJ2-3, with D unresolved. The CDR3 consists of 14 residues. Per germline, CDR1 SQVTM and CDR2 ANQGSEA. V lost 8 bases to trimming and J lost 0 bases, with 15 bases between them. In nucleotides, the CDR3 is TGCAGCACTCGGAGTGCGGTAAGCACAGATACGCAGTATTTT. It yields the protein CSTRSAVSTDTQYF.

This rearrangement joins TRBV20-1 to TRBJ2-7, with D unresolved. The germline gives CDR1 DFQATT, CDR2 SNEGSKA (reference sequence). The CDR3 runs to 11 residues. The germline V and J ends were trimmed by 6 bases and 4 bases, with 10 bases remaining between them. CDR3 loop: CSAPDGYEQYF. The DNA of the CDR3 is TGCAGTGCACCCGACGGGTACGAGCAGTACTTC.

J is TRBJ2-1 and V is TRBV19, with a weak D call TRBD2 (5 bases). The V gene lost 6 bases and the J gene lost 6 bases, with 12 bases spanning the gap. Germline CDR1 reads LNHDA; CDR2 reads SQIVND (reference sequence). The CDR3 length is 13 residues. The CDR3 sequence: CASSRTVANEQFF. CDR3 nucleotide sequence: TGTGCCAGTAGCAGGACTGTAGCCAATGAGCAGTTCTTC.

The V and J genes are TRBV7-9 and TRBJ1-5; 8 bases are a match to TRBD1. The CDR3 is made up of 17 amino acids. Per the germline V gene, CDR1 is SEHNR and CDR2 is FQNEAQ (reference sequence). J gave up 7 bases and V 5 bases, and 16 bases lay outside the gene matches. CDR3 coding DNA: TGTGCCAGCAGCCTTACGAGTGGATTGGGGACAGGACAGCCCCAGCATTTT. Its translation: CASSLTSGLGTGQPQHF.

This rearrangement joins TRBV29-1 to TRBJ1-2; D gene unclear. V dropped 2 bases and J dropped 1 base, with 8 bases sitting between them. Germline V gene sequence: CDR1 SQVTM, CDR2 ANQGSEA. The CDR3 sequence is 13 residues long. As DNA, the CDR3 is TGCAGCGTTGAAAGGCAGGATAACTATGGCTACACCTTC. Protein: CSVERQDNYGYTF.

The rearrangement links TRBV29-1 to TRBJ1-2; D not certain. The CDR3 extends over 13 amino acids. Germline V CDR1 and CDR2: SQVTM, ANQGSEA. Between the trimmed V and J ends, which lost 0 bases and 2 bases, there was a span of 7 bases. The CDR3 DNA is TGCAGCGTTGAAGATCGTCGGAACTATGGCTACACCTTC. This encodes CSVEDRRNYGYTF.

The rearrangement joins TRBV4-2 to TRBJ1-4, with 8 bases lining up with TRBD1. The V and J ends lost 3 bases and 7 bases, in that order; junction bases with no gene match: 7. The CDR3 totals 15 residues. The germline CDR1 and CDR2 sequences are LGHNA and YNFKEQ. CDR3 nucleotides: TGTGCCAGCAGCCAGGCAGACAGGGGCGGTGAAAAACTGTTTTTT. It yields the protein CASSQADRGGEKLFF.

The chain combines TRBV30 with TRBJ1-4, with TRBD1 as a possible D gene (5 bases). Trimming shortened V by 0 bases and J by 7 bases, and 15 bases separated the two germline ends. The CDR3 sequence is 15 residues long. Germline-derived CDR1 and CDR2 are GTSNPN and SVGIG (reference sequence). In nucleotides, the CDR3 is TGTGCCTGGAGTGTACGCGGGGCGGGTGGTGAAAAACTGTTTTTT. This codes for CAWSVRGAGGEKLFF.

The chain joins TRBV7-8 to TRBJ2-3, with D perhaps given as TRBD1 or TRBD2 (5 bases each). V lost 5 bases and J 6 bases, leaving 12 bases between the germline ends. CDR3 length: 13 residues. The germline V gene encodes CDR1 SGHVS and CDR2 FQNEAQ. CDR3 DNA: TGTGCCAGCAGCGCAAATTGGGGGGATACGCAGTATTTT. Amino acid sequence: CASSANWGDTQYF.

The J gene is TRBJ1-1, the V gene TRBV6-5, with 7 bases identical to TRBD1. Germline trimming cut 6 bases from V and 1 base from J; bases unmatched to any gene: 8. Germline CDR1 is MNHEY and CDR2 is SVGAGI. This CDR3 spans 15 amino acids. The chain's CDR3 is CASSLQGSRNTEAFF. Written as DNA, the CDR3 is TGTGCCAGCAGCCTACAGGGGTCGAGGAACACTGAAGCTTTCTTT.

The CDR3 region has the DNA TGCGCCAGCAGCGAGGGACTAGCGGTGACCGGGGAGCTGTTTTTT. It encodes CASSEGLAVTGELFF. The chain joins TRBV5-1 to TRBJ2-2; 11 bases agree with TRBD2. V was pared by 4 bases and J by 5 bases, with 4 bases of the junction left unmatched. The CDR3 has 15 residues. Germline assignment: CDR1 SGHRS and CDR2 YFSETQ.

The chain is built from TRBV6-5 and TRBJ1-1; TRBD1 is a possible D gene (6 bases). This CDR3 contains 12 residues. CDR1 is MNHEY, CDR2 SVGAGI, per germline. V was cut by 7 bases and J by 6 bases, with 12 bases left in between. The CDR3 region has the DNA TGTGCCAGCATGAACAGGGCATCTGAAGCTTTCTTT. Its protein product is CASMNRASEAFF.